This TCR beta chain came from a study of diagnostic markers for celiac disease. The CDR3 runs to 14 residues. From germline, CDR1 is KGHDR and CDR2 SFDVKD. TCRdb reworked the reads into one entry per CDR3 protein, no DNA. The sample table sets out 5,000 to 6,000 distinct CDR3 sequences. The specimen sequenced was either unsorted cells or a sorted T cell fraction (not recorded which). V and J are TRBV24-1 and TRBJ1-5; TCRdb returns TRBD1, unconfirmable since there is no DNA. The TCR sequence derives from a human donor. This table probably holds off-target reads from a library built for another chain. The CDR3: CATSDQGSNQPQHF.